One and the same sample provided the 25 T cell receptor beta chains below, sequenced in a study of technical replicates of blood from four donors. The data were produced by immunoSEQ multiplex PCR, yet TCRdb's version contains in-frame clones alone and is incomplete. The sample shows about 74,000 clones, roughly 94% of them seen only once. The sequenced material came from T cells isolated from PBMCs. Source of these receptors: a human donor in good health.

This clone occurred a few times. The chain carries TRBV4-1 and TRBJ1-1, with D perhaps TRBD1 (6 bases). This CDR3 comprises 15 residues. Trimming removed 3 bases from V and 0 bases from J, with 11 bases in between. From germline, CDR1 is MGHRA and CDR2 YSYEKL. The CDR3 sequence is CASSQGHFVNTEAFF. In DNA, the CDR3 is TGCGCCAGCAGCCAGGGACACTTCGTGAACACTGAAGCTTTCTTT.

The rearrangement uses TRBV19 and TRBJ1-2, with D perhaps matching TRBD1 (6 bases). The CDR3 loop spans 16 amino acids. The V gene's germline CDR1 is LNHDA and CDR2 SQIVND (reference sequence). V gave up 6 bases and J gave up 0 bases, with 17 bases separating them. The CDR3 sequence: CASRGTTGGANYGYTF. CDR3 DNA sequence: TGTGCCAGTAGAGGGACAACCGGTGGCGCTAACTATGGCTACACCTTC.

V gene TRBV5-4 combines with J gene TRBJ1-3; D remains ambiguous. Germline CDR1 is SGHNT and CDR2 is YYREEE (reference sequence). The CDR3 has 15 residues. The germline V and J ends were trimmed by 0 bases and 0 bases, with 7 bases remaining between them. The CDR3: CASSLVGSSGNTIYF. The CDR3 DNA follows: TGTGCCAGCAGCTTGGTGGGGAGCTCTGGAAACACCATATATTTT.

Here the CDR3 reads CASDGDTDTQYF. The DNA of the CDR3 is TGTGCCAGTGATGGAGACACAGATACGCAGTATTTT. This rearrangement joins TRBV30 to TRBJ2-3; D ambiguous. Germline V gene data show CDR1 as GTSNPN and CDR2 as SVGIG (reference sequence). The CDR3 sequence is 12 residues long. The germline V and J ends were trimmed by 8 bases and 2 bases, with 11 bases remaining between them.

The chain uses TRBV18 and TRBJ2-7; 7 positions agree with TRBD1. The CDR3 totals 15 residues. CDR1 and CDR2 (germline): KGHSH, LQKENI. J was trimmed by 2 bases and V by 3 bases; bases with no gene match: 7. Here the CDR3 reads CASSPGMGTAYEQYF. The DNA for the CDR3 is TGTGCCAGCTCACCGGGGATGGGGACAGCCTACGAGCAGTACTTC.

This chain links TRBV4-1 with TRBJ1-5; D ambiguous. Looked up from germline, CDR1 is MGHRA and CDR2 is YSYEKL. The CDR3 totals 15 residues. V was clipped by 0 bases and J by 4 bases, with 10 bases between them. The chain's CDR3 is CASSQDGAENQPQHF. The CDR3 coding sequence is TGCGCCAGCAGCCAAGACGGCGCGGAGAATCAGCCCCAGCATTTT.

This chain uses TRBV19 with TRBJ2-1, with D tentatively TRBD2 (6 bases). Germline assignment: CDR1 LNHDA and CDR2 SQIVND (reference sequence). V lost 5 bases and J 11 bases, leaving 25 bases between the germline ends. This CDR3 contains 16 residues. CDR3 residues: CASSPGNIQEGRQQFF. The DNA of the CDR3 is TGTGCCAGTAGTCCGGGGAACATACAGGAGGGGAGACAGCAGTTCTTC.

The V gene is TRBV19, the J gene TRBJ2-7, with 9 bases fitting TRBD2. The CDR3 spans 14 residues. From germline, CDR1 is LNHDA and CDR2 SQIVND (reference sequence). The V and J ends lost 4 bases and 2 bases, in that order; junction bases with no gene match: 3. As DNA, the CDR3 is TGTGCCAGTAGTAAGGCTAGCGGGACCTACGAGCAGTACTTC. Translated: CASSKASGTYEQYF.

This chain joins TRBV10-3 and TRBJ2-7; 8 nucleotides line up with TRBD1. Germline CDR1 ENHRY, CDR2 SYGVKD. After removal of 5 bases from V and 4 bases from J, the junction contained 7 bases not matched to a gene. CDR3 length: 14 amino acids. The CDR3 DNA reads TGTGCCATCAGTAAGGACAGGGACAATTACGAGCAGTACTTC. It encodes CAISKDRDNYEQYF.

CDR3 DNA sequence: TGTGCCAGCAGTTTATTCTCCCAAGAGACCCAGTACTTC. The encoded protein is CASSLFSQETQYF. The chain links TRBV27 to TRBJ2-5; unclear D gene. The CDR3 runs to 13 residues. Trimming took off 1 base at V and 1 base at J, with 4 bases between the two ends. Germline CDR1 is MNHEY and CDR2 is SMNVEV (reference sequence).

This rearrangement joins TRBV9 to TRBJ2-1, with a weak D call TRBD2 (6 bases). The CDR3 totals 16 residues. V lost 2 bases to trimming and J lost 3 bases, with 15 bases between them. Germline-derived CDR1 and CDR2 are SGDLS and YYNGEE. The CDR3 DNA is TGTGCCAGCAGCGTGGGATCACTAGCCCTCTACAATGAGCAGTTCTTC. Amino acid sequence: CASSVGSLALYNEQFF.

This clone was observed a few times. The chain is built from TRBV7-9 and TRBJ2-7; D is ambiguous. CDR1 is SEHNR and CDR2 is FQNEAQ in the germline V gene (reference sequence). The V end lost 3 bases, the J end lost 4 bases, and 4 bases lay between the germline ends. This CDR3 spans 11 amino acids. CDR3 loop: CASSLRYEQYF. The DNA for the CDR3 is TGTGCCAGCAGCTTGCGGTACGAGCAGTACTTC.

The chain joins TRBV7-7 to TRBJ2-5; a weak D match, TRBD1 (6 bases). Trimming shortened V by 0 bases and J by 4 bases, and 12 bases separated the two germline ends. Germline lookup yields CDR1 SSHAT and CDR2 FNYEAQ (reference sequence). The CDR3 consists of 15 residues. DNA of the CDR3: TGTGCCAGCAGCTTAGCAGGGGGTCGAGGAGAGACCCAGTACTTC. Its protein product is CASSLAGGRGETQYF.

The rearrangement uses TRBV27 and TRBJ1-4, with D hard to call. Germline V lookup: CDR1 MNHEY, CDR2 SMNVEV (reference sequence). The V gene lost 8 bases and the J gene lost 6 bases, with 19 bases spanning the gap. The CDR3 loop spans 15 amino acids. The CDR3, as DNA: TGTGCCAGCCGTTCTGTGCGGCTTCAGCATGAAAAACTGTTTTTT. Translation: CASRSVRLQHEKLFF.

The chain uses TRBV5-1 and TRBJ1-5; D is possibly TRBD1 (5 bases). Germline lookup yields CDR1 SGHRS and CDR2 YFSETQ. This CDR3 spans 15 amino acids. Trimming left V 9 bases short and J 0 bases short, with 16 bases between. The CDR3 here is CATRRTFDSNQPQHF. In nucleotides, the CDR3 is TGCGCCACCAGGCGGACATTTGATAGCAATCAGCCCCAGCATTTT.

The chain uses TRBV28 and TRBJ2-1; 16 nucleotides line up with TRBD2. With V trimmed by 4 bases and J by 0 bases, 12 bases remained unmatched. Germline V gene lookup returns CDR1 MDHEN and CDR2 SYDVKM. The CDR3 runs 21 residues. The CDR3 nucleotides are TGTGCCAGCAGTTCACCCGGGACTAGCGGGAGGGGGGGAGACTCCTACAATGAGCAGTTCTTC. Translated: CASSSPGTSGRGGDSYNEQFF.

The rearrangement links TRBV2 to TRBJ2-7; D unclear. Germline CDR1 SNHLY, CDR2 FYNNEI. The CDR3 has 14 amino acids. The V gene lost 6 bases and the J gene lost 2 bases, with 14 bases spanning the gap. This CDR3 is CASRRPLRAYEQYF. The CDR3 DNA reads TGTGCCAGCAGGCGGCCTCTTCGAGCCTACGAGCAGTACTTC.

The chain has TRBV7-2 and TRBJ2-3, with 14 bases identical to TRBD2. The CDR3 is 16 residues long. V was pared by 5 bases and J by 3 bases, with 4 bases of the junction left unmatched. Germline lookup yields CDR1 SGHTA and CDR2 FQGNSA. CDR3: CASSPRLAGGTDTQYF. In nucleotides, the CDR3 is TGTGCCAGCAGCCCCCGACTAGCGGGGGGGACAGATACGCAGTATTTT.

This chain links TRBV14 with TRBJ2-1; 10 nucleotides align to TRBD2. The CDR3 is 13 residues long. The J segment lost 15 bases and the V segment lost 6 bases, leaving 11 bases of the junction unmatched. CDR1 is SGHDN, CDR2 FVKESK, per germline. The CDR3 here is CASRTQREGLWFF. CDR3 in DNA: TGTGCCAGCAGGACACAGCGGGAGGGCCTTTGGTTCTTC.

This chain joins TRBV11-2 and TRBJ1-2, with a weak D call TRBD1 (5 bases). From germline, CDR1 is SGHAT and CDR2 FQNNGV. There are 14 residues in the CDR3. Trimming removed 5 bases from V and 3 bases from J, with 13 bases in between. CDR3: CASSPVGGDYGYTF. DNA of the CDR3: TGTGCCAGCAGCCCAGTGGGGGGTGACTATGGCTACACCTTC.

This sequence joins TRBV4-2 and TRBJ2-5; 11 bases line up with TRBD2. CDR1 and CDR2 from the germline V gene are LGHNA and YNFKEQ. This CDR3 has 16 residues. Unmatched junction bases numbered 7, after V lost 2 bases and J lost 5 bases. The CDR3 protein is CASSQSLAGGSETQYF. CDR3 bases: TGTGCCAGCAGCCAAAGCCTAGCGGGGGGCAGCGAGACCCAGTACTTC.

The gene calls are TRBV28 and TRBJ2-5; 7 positions agree with TRBD1. The CDR3 has 14 amino acids. The germline V gene has CDR1 MDHEN and CDR2 SYDVKM. The junction had 9 bases not matched to a gene; V was cut back by 8 bases and J by 3 bases. The CDR3 region has the DNA TGTGCCAGCGGATCGGCGACAGGGAAAGAGACCCAGTACTTC. As protein: CASGSATGKETQYF. The complete variable domain, with remaining parts taken from reference TRBV28 and TRBJ2-5, reads DVKVTQSSRYLVKRTGEKVFLECVQDMDHENMFWYRQDPGLGLRLIYFSYDVKMKEKGDIPEGYSVSREKKERFSLILESASTNQTSMYLCASGSATGKETQYFGPGTRLLVL.

The CDR3 is CASSEINSYEQYF. CDR3 nucleotides: TGTGCCAGCAGTGAAATCAATTCCTACGAGCAGTACTTC. The V and J genes are TRBV6-1 and TRBJ2-7; no clear D gene. Germline V CDR1 and CDR2: MNHNS, SASEGT. The CDR3 extends over 13 amino acids. Trimming stripped 2 bases from V and 1 base from J, with 6 bases between.

The chain combines TRBV6-5 with TRBJ2-7; perhaps TRBD2 as D (6 bases). V lost 0 bases and J lost 5, with 11 bases in between. Germline values: CDR1 MNHEY, CDR2 SVGAGI. The CDR3 consists of 14 residues. The CDR3 sequence: CASSYSIWRDEQYF. CDR3 nucleotides: TGTGCCAGCAGTTACTCGATCTGGAGGGACGAGCAGTACTTC.

This clone was seen only once. The rearrangement uses TRBV6-1 and TRBJ2-3; TRBD2 agrees at 8 bases. CDR3 length: 14 amino acids. CDR1 is MNHNS and CDR2 is SASEGT in the germline V gene. The V segment lost 4 bases and the J segment 6 bases; nucleotides outside the gene matches: 6. The CDR3 sequence is CASSVSGTIDTQYF. DNA for the CDR3: TGTGCCAGCAGTGTTAGCGGGACGATCGATACGCAGTATTTT.